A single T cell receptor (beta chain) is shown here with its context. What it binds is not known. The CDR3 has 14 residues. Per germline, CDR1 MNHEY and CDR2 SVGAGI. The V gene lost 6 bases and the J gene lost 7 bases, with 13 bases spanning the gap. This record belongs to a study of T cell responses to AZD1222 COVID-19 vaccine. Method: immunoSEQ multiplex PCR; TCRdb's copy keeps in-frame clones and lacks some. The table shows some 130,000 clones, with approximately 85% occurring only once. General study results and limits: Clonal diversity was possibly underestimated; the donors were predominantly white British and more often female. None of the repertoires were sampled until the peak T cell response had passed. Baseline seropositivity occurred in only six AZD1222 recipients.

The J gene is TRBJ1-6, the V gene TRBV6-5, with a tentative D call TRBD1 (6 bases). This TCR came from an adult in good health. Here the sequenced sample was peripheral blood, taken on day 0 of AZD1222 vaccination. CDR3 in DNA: TGTGCCAGCAGACAGGGCGGAGGAAATTCACCCCTCCACTTT. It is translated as CASRQGGGNSPLHF.